This is a list of T cell receptor beta chains from one sample in a study of breast tumors, draining lymph nodes, adjacent tissues. TCRdb reprocessed the multiplex PCR reads via MiXCR and lists one record per CDR3 protein. The table has some 200,000 distinct CDR3 sequences, approximately 30% seen once. The sample comprised axillary lymph node tissue. The receptors shown here come from a female donor with breast cancer. Some clones in this sample may be carry-over from other donors' samples. The CDR3 runs from the conserved cysteine through the conserved F or W. D genes are given only for firm matches. Clone size is stated in some rows and not others, as once, few, many or a class when expanded.

j_gene: TRBJ1-1; d_gene: -; v_gene: TRBV20-1; abundance: few; CDR3nt: TGCAGTACCCTTCGCAGGGTGGGTACTGAAGCTTTCTTT; CDR3aa: CSTLRRVGTEAFF
j_gene: TRBJ1-3; d_gene: TRBD1; v_gene: TRBV19; abundance: many; CDR3nt: TGTGCCAGTAGCGGACAGGGAGTAAGGAACACCATATATTTT; CDR3aa: CASSGQGVRNTIYF
j_gene: TRBJ2-1; d_gene: TRBD2; v_gene: TRBV10-2; abundance: many; CDR3nt: TGCGCCAGTCACCGACTAGCGGGGACCTCGGACAATGAGCAGTTCTTC; CDR3aa: CASHRLAGTSDNEQFF
j_gene: TRBJ1-6; d_gene: -; v_gene: TRBV5-4; abundance: -; CDR3nt: TGTGCCAGCAGCATAGGGGGGACGAATTCACCCCTCCACTTT; CDR3aa: CASSIGGTNSPLHF
j_gene: TRBJ2-6; d_gene: -; v_gene: TRBV14; abundance: many; CDR3nt: TGTGCCAGCAGCCAAGAGTCACAGCTACTACCTTCCTCTGGGGCCAACGTCCTGACTTTC; CDR3aa: CASSQESQLLPSSGANVLTF
j_gene: TRBJ2-1; d_gene: -; v_gene: TRBV7-2; abundance: many; CDR3nt: TGTGCCAGCAGCTCCCAGAACTGGGTGATCGAGCAGTTCTTC; CDR3aa: CASSSQNWVIEQFF
j_gene: TRBJ2-5; d_gene: TRBD1; v_gene: TRBV19; abundance: many; CDR3nt: TGTGCCAGTAGTCCTCGACAGGGGATGGAGACCCAGTACTTC; CDR3aa: CASSPRQGMETQYF
j_gene: TRBJ2-2; d_gene: TRBD2; v_gene: TRBV19; abundance: many; CDR3nt: TGTGCCAGTAGTACCTTCCCTCGACTAGCGGGGGACCACACCGGGGAGCTGTTTTTT; CDR3aa: CASSTFPRLAGDHTGELFF
j_gene: TRBJ1-6; d_gene: -; v_gene: TRBV30; abundance: many; CDR3nt: TGTGCCTGGAGTCGCAATTCACCCCTCCACTTT; CDR3aa: CAWSRNSPLHF
j_gene: TRBJ2-3; d_gene: TRBD2; v_gene: TRBV7-6; abundance: many; CDR3nt: TGTACCAGCAGCTTACAGACTAGCGGGGGGGCAAGAGATACGCAGTATTTT; CDR3aa: CTSSLQTSGGARDTQYF
j_gene: TRBJ2-6; d_gene: -; v_gene: TRBV5-1; abundance: -; CDR3nt: TGCGCCAGCAGCTTGGGGGCCCACAGGGGGGCCAACGTCCTGACTTTC; CDR3aa: CASSLGAHRGANVLTF
j_gene: TRBJ1-2; d_gene: -; v_gene: TRBV10-3; abundance: many; CDR3nt: TGTGCCATCAGTGAGTCGGGGCTCATCTATGGCTACACCTTC; CDR3aa: CAISESGLIYGYTF
j_gene: TRBJ1-1; d_gene: -; v_gene: TRBV10-2; abundance: -; CDR3nt: TGCGCCAGCCATGGGACTCTTCGAGGCACTGAAGCTTTCTTT; CDR3aa: CASHGTLRGTEAFF
j_gene: TRBJ2-5; d_gene: TRBD2; v_gene: TRBV7-2; abundance: many; CDR3nt: TGTGCCAGCAGCCGCGCTCGCGGGAGGGCTGGTGAGACCCAGTACTTC; CDR3aa: CASSRARGRAGETQYF
j_gene: TRBJ2-3; d_gene: -; v_gene: TRBV11-1; abundance: many; CDR3nt: TGTGCCAGCAGCCAGGGGGGCTCCACAGATACGCAGTATTTT; CDR3aa: CASSQGGSTDTQYF
j_gene: TRBJ2-3; d_gene: TRBD2; v_gene: TRBV9; abundance: many; CDR3nt: TGTGCCAGCAGCGCAAGGCGTCTAGCGGGAAGCACAGATACGCAGTATTTT; CDR3aa: CASSARRLAGSTDTQYF
j_gene: TRBJ1-1; d_gene: -; v_gene: TRBV5-1; abundance: few; CDR3nt: TGCGCCAGCAGCCCCCGGGGGCAGGGGAACACTGAAGCTTTCTTT; CDR3aa: CASSPRGQGNTEAFF
j_gene: TRBJ2-3; d_gene: -; v_gene: TRBV7-2; abundance: many; CDR3nt: TGTGCCAGCAGCTTAGCGAGGAAACTACCCACAGATACGCAGTATTTT; CDR3aa: CASSLARKLPTDTQYF
j_gene: TRBJ1-3; d_gene: -; v_gene: TRBV11-2; abundance: many; CDR3nt: TGTGCCAGCAGCTTAGACGGGTACTCTGGAAACACCATATATTTT; CDR3aa: CASSLDGYSGNTIYF
j_gene: TRBJ1-5; d_gene: TRBD1; v_gene: TRBV7-2; abundance: many; CDR3nt: TGTGCCAGCAGCCTAGGACAGGCTAGCAATCAGCCCCAGCATTTT; CDR3aa: CASSLGQASNQPQHF
j_gene: TRBJ1-5; d_gene: -; v_gene: TRBV13; abundance: -; CDR3nt: TGTGCCAGCAGTGGGGGACGCCGGAATCAGCCCCAGCATTTT; CDR3aa: CASSGGRRNQPQHF
j_gene: TRBJ2-1; d_gene: -; v_gene: TRBV7-2; abundance: once; CDR3nt: TGTGCCAGCAGCTCCCAATCTTTGACAGGGACTAGTAACAACGAGCAGTTCTTC; CDR3aa: CASSSQSLTGTSNNEQFF
j_gene: TRBJ2-5; d_gene: TRBD2; v_gene: TRBV12-3/TRBV12-4; abundance: many; CDR3nt: TGTGCCAGCAGCTTCTCTAGCGGGGGGGCAGAGACCCAGTACTTC; CDR3aa: CASSFSSGGAETQYF
j_gene: TRBJ1-3; d_gene: TRBD1; v_gene: TRBV7-9; abundance: -; CDR3nt: TGTGCCAGCAGTTCACCGCTAGGAGGGGGCTCTGGAAACCCCATATATTTT; CDR3aa: CASSSPLGGGSGNPIYF
j_gene: TRBJ1-5; d_gene: -; v_gene: TRBV15; abundance: medium-sized; CDR3nt: TGTGCCACCAGCAGAGACAATCAGCCCCAGCATTTT; CDR3aa: CATSRDNQPQHF
j_gene: TRBJ2-5; d_gene: TRBD2; v_gene: TRBV12-3/TRBV12-4; abundance: many; CDR3nt: TGTGCCAGCAGTTTCTTGGCGGGGGGGCAGAGAGAGACCCAGTACTTC; CDR3aa: CASSFLAGGQRETQYF
j_gene: TRBJ2-3; d_gene: -; v_gene: TRBV10-3; abundance: many; CDR3nt: TGTGCCATCAGTACGAGGGACCGTACAGATACGCAGTATTTT; CDR3aa: CAISTRDRTDTQYF
j_gene: TRBJ2-7; d_gene: -; v_gene: TRBV2; abundance: many; CDR3nt: TGTGCCAGCAGCCGCAGGGTCCACGAGCAGTACTTC; CDR3aa: CASSRRVHEQYF
j_gene: TRBJ2-1; d_gene: TRBD2; v_gene: TRBV4-2; abundance: -; CDR3nt: TGTGCCAGCAGACCACTAGCGGGAGGGTACAATGAGCAGTTCTTC; CDR3aa: CASRPLAGGYNEQFF
j_gene: TRBJ1-2; d_gene: -; v_gene: TRBV11-2; abundance: many; CDR3nt: TGTGCCAGCAAGGATCAACGGGGATTCTATGGCTACACCTTC; CDR3aa: CASKDQRGFYGYTF
j_gene: TRBJ1-5; d_gene: -; v_gene: TRBV19; abundance: many; CDR3nt: TGTGCCAGTAGTAGGAGGACAGACCCTCGTCAGCCCCAGCATTTT; CDR3aa: CASSRRTDPRQPQHF
j_gene: TRBJ2-3; d_gene: -; v_gene: TRBV6-5; abundance: few; CDR3nt: TGTGCCAGCGCTATACTCCCTGGCACAGATACGCAGTATTTT; CDR3aa: CASAILPGTDTQYF
j_gene: TRBJ1-2; d_gene: -; v_gene: TRBV9; abundance: -; CDR3nt: TGTGCCAGCAGCACAACAGGTTTAGGGTATGGCTACACCTTC; CDR3aa: CASSTTGLGYGYTF
j_gene: TRBJ1-2; d_gene: -; v_gene: TRBV7-8; abundance: many; CDR3nt: TGTGCCAGCAGCTTAGGGTCAGCTAGGGGTAACTATGGCTACACCTTC; CDR3aa: CASSLGSARGNYGYTF
j_gene: TRBJ1-6; d_gene: -; v_gene: TRBV6-6; abundance: many; CDR3nt: TGTGCCAGCAGTTACTCGCAGAATTCACCCCTCCACTTT; CDR3aa: CASSYSQNSPLHF
j_gene: TRBJ2-7; d_gene: -; v_gene: TRBV6-7; abundance: -; CDR3nt: TGTTCCAGCAGTTACGGTAGCCGTTACGAGCAGTACTTC; CDR3aa: CSSSYGSRYEQYF